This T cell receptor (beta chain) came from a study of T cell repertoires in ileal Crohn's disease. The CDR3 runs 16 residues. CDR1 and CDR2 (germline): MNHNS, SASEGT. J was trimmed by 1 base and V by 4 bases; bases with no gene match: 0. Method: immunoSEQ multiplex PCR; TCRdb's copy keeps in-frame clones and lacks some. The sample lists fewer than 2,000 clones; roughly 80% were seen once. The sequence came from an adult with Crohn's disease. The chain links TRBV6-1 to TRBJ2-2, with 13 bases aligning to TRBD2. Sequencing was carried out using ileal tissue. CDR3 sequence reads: CASSGLAGGNTGELFF. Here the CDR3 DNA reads TGTGCCAGCAGTGGACTAGCGGGGGGGAACACCGGGGAGCTGTTTTTT.